These T cell receptor beta chains were read from a single sample in a study of blood T cells in healthy people across ages. TCRdb recomputed calls from the 5' RACE reads with MiXCR, one row per CDR3 protein. Counted here are about 1.4 million distinct CDR3 sequences, roughly 60% occurring once; the ten biggest clones make up over 5.5%. The material sequenced was blood. All receptors derive from a man aged 18 to 30 in good health. CDR3s include the opening cysteine and the closing phenylalanine or tryptophan. The D gene is left open where the match is weak. Expanded clones are given a class, and other clones once, few, many or no size at all.

size	D	J	V	CDR3	DNA
.	.	TRBJ2-7	TRBV2	CASTGGTYYEQYF	TGTGCCAGCACTGGGGGGACATATTACGAGCAGTACTTC
.	TRBD1	TRBJ2-7	TRBV12-3/TRBV12-4	CASTDRGPTYEQYF	TGTGCCAGCACCGACAGGGGACCTACCTACGAGCAGTACTTC
few	.	TRBJ2-4	TRBV5-1	CASSSGHRAKNIQYF	TGCGCCAGCAGCTCGGGACATCGGGCCAAAAACATTCAGTACTTC
few	.	TRBJ2-7	TRBV12-3/TRBV12-4	CASSVRRDYEQYF	TGTGCCAGCAGTGTACGACGGGACTACGAGCAGTACTTC
.	.	TRBJ2-7	TRBV10-3	CPIKEGYEQYF	TGTCCCATTAAAGAGGGCTACGAGCAGTACTTC
.	TRBD1	TRBJ2-7	TRBV4-2	CASSQEDRGLEQYF	TGTGCCAGCAGCCAAGAGGACAGGGGGCTAGAGCAGTACTTC
few	.	TRBJ2-7	TRBV6-2/TRBV6-3	CASSYDGQRSYEQYF	TGTGCCAGCAGTTACGACGGACAACGGTCCTACGAGCAGTACTTC
.	.	TRBJ2-7	TRBV20-1	CSAAPQGLSLPYEQYF	TGCAGTGCTGCCCCGCAGGGCCTGAGCTTACCTTACGAGCAGTACTTC
.	.	TRBJ2-7	TRBV4-1	CASSQDRGARNEQYF	TGCGCCAGCAGCCAAGATCGGGGGGCCCGCAATGAGCAGTACTTC
.	.	TRBJ2-5	TRBV7-9	CASSPWDVEETQYF	TGTGCCAGCAGCCCGTGGGATGTGGAAGAGACCCAGTACTTC
.	.	TRBJ1-1	TRBV7-6	CASSSPTGNTEAFF	TGTGCCAGCAGCTCCCCGACAGGGAACACTGAAGCTTTCTTT
.	.	TRBJ1-6	TRBV27	CASSSGMIESPLHF	TGTGCCAGCAGTTCAGGGATGATAGAATCACCCCTCCACTTT
.	.	TRBJ2-3	TRBV6-2/TRBV6-3	CASSYSARADTQYF	TGTGCCAGCAGTTACTCGGCCAGAGCAGATACGCAGTATTTT
.	TRBD2	TRBJ2-7	TRBV5-1	CASSLRTSGREYNEQYF	TGCGCCAGCAGCCTTCGGACTAGCGGGAGGGAATACAATGAGCAGTACTTC
.	.	TRBJ2-2	TRBV3-1	CASSPTRVGELFF	TGTGCCAGCAGCCCGACTAGGGTCGGGGAGCTGTTTTTT
few	.	TRBJ1-5	TRBV4-2	CASSQVLLSNQPQHF	TGTGCCAGCAGCCAAGTACTTCTTAGCAATCAGCCCCAGCATTTT
.	.	TRBJ2-3	TRBV3-1	CASSQIDDPDTQYF	TGTGCCAGCAGCCAGATAGATGACCCAGATACGCAGTATTTT
.	.	TRBJ1-2	TRBV4-1	CASSQVFTGIYGYTF	TGCGCCAGCAGCCAAGTTTTTACAGGAATCTATGGCTACACCTTC
.	TRBD1	TRBJ2-7	TRBV14	CASSQVRGGQQYF	TGTGCCAGCAGCCAAGTCAGAGGGGGCCAGCAGTACTTC
once	.	TRBJ1-2	TRBV4-1	CASSQDDSGPNYGYTF	TGCGCCAGCAGCCAAGATGATTCAGGGCCAAACTATGGCTACACCTTC
.	.	TRBJ2-7	TRBV9	CASSVTAGSLYEQYF	TGTGCCAGCAGCGTAACGGCAGGATCTCTGTACGAGCAGTACTTC
few	TRBD1	TRBJ2-1	TRBV11-2	CASSTRQGASYNEQFF	TGTGCCAGCAGCACACGACAGGGGGCCAGCTACAATGAGCAGTTCTTC
.	TRBD2	TRBJ2-1	TRBV7-8	CASSLKGGGAATYNEQFF	TGTGCCAGCAGCTTAAAGGGCGGGGGGGCCGCGACCTACAATGAGCAGTTCTTC
.	.	TRBJ2-3	TRBV29-1	CSVAGPGLVTDTQYF	TGCAGCGTTGCAGGGCCGGGCCTTGTCACAGATACGCAGTATTTT
.	TRBD1	TRBJ2-2	TRBV5-1	CASTATGSGELFF	TGCGCCAGCACTGCGACAGGGTCCGGGGAGCTGTTTTTT
.	.	TRBJ1-6	TRBV4-2	CASSQGFRGGYNSPLHF	TGTGCCAGCAGCCAAGGATTCCGAGGGGGGTATAATTCACCCCTCCACTTT
.	TRBD2	TRBJ2-7	TRBV11-2	CASSGTSGRNNEQYF	TGTGCCAGCAGCGGAACTAGCGGGAGAAACAATGAGCAGTACTTC
.	.	TRBJ1-1	TRBV7-9	CASSALARGGTEAFF	TGTGCCAGCAGCGCCCTAGCGCGGGGAGGGACTGAAGCTTTCTTT
few	.	TRBJ1-2	TRBV29-1	CSVESIYGYTF	TGCAGCGTTGAAAGTATCTATGGCTACACCTTC